These 9 T cell receptor beta chains came from one sample sequenced in a study of T cell responses to AZD1222 COVID-19 vaccine. TCRdb's copy holds only in-frame clones and misses some; the assay was immunoSEQ multiplex PCR. The table shows over 100,000 clones, with 88% occurring only once. This sample comprised peripheral blood, obtained on day 0 of AZD1222 vaccination. These TCRs come from an adult in good health.

The genes are TRBV2 and TRBJ2-1, with 8 bases fitting TRBD1. Germline trimming cut 6 bases from V and 5 bases from J; bases unmatched to any gene: 3. CDR1 is SNHLY and CDR2 is FYNNEI in the germline V gene. The CDR3 is 13 residues long. CDR3 region: CASRYRGNNEQFF. Written as DNA, the CDR3 is TGTGCCAGCAGGTACAGGGGGAACAATGAGCAGTTCTTC.

The chain joins TRBV24-1 to TRBJ2-1; D is possibly TRBD2 (5 bases). The germline gives CDR1 KGHDR, CDR2 SFDVKD. CDR3 length: 13 residues. V was clipped by 9 bases and J by 2 bases, with 10 bases between them. The chain's CDR3 is CATAGTPYNEQFF. In nucleotides, the CDR3 is TGTGCCACCGCGGGCACTCCCTACAATGAGCAGTTCTTC.

This clone came up a few times. This chain connects TRBV7-2 to TRBJ1-6; D ambiguous. The CDR3 consists of 14 residues. CDR1 is SGHTA and CDR2 is FQGNSA in the germline V gene. V was trimmed by 1 base and J by 8 bases, leaving 9 bases between them. The CDR3 DNA reads as TGTGCCAGCAGCTTAGGCGGCGGTTATTCACCCCTCCACTTT. This gives the protein CASSLGGGYSPLHF.

The V and J genes are TRBV18 and TRBJ1-5; 10 positions match TRBD1. V lost 3 bases to trimming and J lost 0 bases; unmatched junction nucleotides: 8. Germline CDR1 KGHSH, CDR2 LQKENI. The CDR3 sequence is 18 residues long. CDR3 in DNA: TGTGCCAGCTCACCGGGACAGGGGCCCTCTTATAGCAATCAGCCCCAGCATTTT. It encodes CASSPGQGPSYSNQPQHF.

This clone has a handful of counts. The V call is TRBV5-3, the J call TRBJ2-7; D not resolved. TRBV5-3 qualifies as an ORF whose function is uncertain. This CDR3 is built from 12 residues. V lost 1 base and J lost 4, with 6 bases in between. CDR3 residues: CARSLYRYEQYF. CDR3 coding DNA: TGTGCCAGAAGCTTGTATCGGTACGAGCAGTACTTC.

V and J are TRBV18 and TRBJ1-4, with D possibly being TRBD1 (5 bases). V was shortened by 6 bases and J by 5 bases, with 13 bases between the two germline ends. The CDR3 sequence is 14 residues long. CDR1 and CDR2 from the germline V gene are KGHSH and LQKENI. The CDR3, as DNA: TGTGCCAGCTCGAGGGGAAATTTAAATGAAAAACTGTTTTTT. It translates to CASSRGNLNEKLFF.

The chain recombines TRBV11-3 with TRBJ2-1, with no clear D. The CDR3 is 12 amino acids. Germline lookup yields CDR1 SGHNT and CDR2 YENEEA. V was pared by 0 bases and J by 10 bases, with 7 bases between. CDR3 coding DNA: TGTGCCAGCAGCTTAGATTTCAAGGAGCAGTTCTTC. Translated: CASSLDFKEQFF.

This chain connects TRBV18 to TRBJ1-2; D is ambiguous. This CDR3 has 15 amino acids. The germline V and J ends were trimmed by 3 bases and 6 bases, with 17 bases remaining between them. The germline CDR1 and CDR2 sequences are KGHSH and LQKENI. The CDR3 protein is CASSPTVSPVDGYTF. The CDR3 DNA follows: TGTGCCAGCTCACCTACCGTGTCCCCCGTTGATGGCTACACCTTC.

This clone was observed a few times. The chain employs TRBV11-2 and TRBJ2-7; D may be TRBD1 (5 bases). V was shortened by 3 bases and J by 5 bases, with 8 bases between the two germline ends. Germline V CDR1 and CDR2: SGHAT, FQNNGV. The CDR3 contains 12 residues. DNA of the CDR3: TGTGCCAGCAGCTTGACGGACAACGAGCAGTACTTC. It encodes CASSLTDNEQYF.